A single sample gave rise to the 25 T cell receptor beta chains below, sequenced in a study of T cells of healthy individuals. TCRdb reprocessed the 5' RACE reads with MiXCR, giving one entry per CDR3 protein. The table shows nearly 100,000 distinct CDR3 sequences, with roughly 15% occurring only once. These receptor sequences come from a human donor in good health.

The chain links TRBV7-9 to TRBJ1-5; tentatively, D is TRBD1 (5 bases). The V gene lost 1 base and the J gene lost 1 base, with 11 bases spanning the gap. CDR3 size: 16 residues. Germline V gives CDR1 SEHNR, CDR2 FQNEAQ (reference sequence). CDR3 nucleotide sequence: TGTGCCAGCAGCTTAGGGTTCAGGGACAGCAATCAGCCCCAGCATTTT. Amino acid sequence: CASSLGFRDSNQPQHF.

This clonotype came up a few times. The J gene is TRBJ1-1, the V gene TRBV18; no reliable D call. V was cut by 6 bases and J by 8 bases, with 19 bases left in between. CDR1 and CDR2 (germline): KGHSH, LQKENI. The CDR3 is 14 residues long. The CDR3 here is CASSPLSFSGEAFF. CDR3 nucleotides: TGTGCCAGCTCCCCGCTAAGTTTTAGTGGCGAAGCTTTCTTT.

The gene calls are TRBV18 and TRBJ2-3, with 10 nucleotides matching TRBD2. V was pared by 1 base and J by 3 bases, with 4 bases of the junction left unmatched. CDR1 KGHSH and CDR2 LQKENI come from the germline V gene. There are 16 residues in the CDR3. CDR3 nucleotide sequence: TGTGCCAGCTCACCACGGCTAGCGGGGGCTACAGATACGCAGTATTTT. Translation gives CASSPRLAGATDTQYF.

The rearrangement joins TRBV28 to TRBJ1-5, with unresolved D. Germline V CDR1 and CDR2: MDHEN, SYDVKM. The V gene lost 5 bases and the J gene lost 0 bases, with 11 bases spanning the gap. The length of the CDR3 is 15 residues. The CDR3 loop is CASSRSGSSNQPQHF. The DNA for the CDR3 is TGTGCCAGCAGTCGGTCGGGGAGTAGCAATCAGCCCCAGCATTTT.

The V gene is TRBV6-2 or TRBV6-3, the J gene TRBJ2-7, with D maybe TRBD2 (6 bases). The V end was cut by 7 bases, the J end by 6 bases, with 22 bases between. CDR3 length equals 15 residues. From germline, CDR1 is MNHEY and CDR2 SVGEGT. The DNA for the CDR3 is TGTGCCAGCACCCACGCGGGAACAAGAATCCTCGAGCAGTACTTC. It specifies CASTHAGTRILEQYF.

At least ten counts were recorded for this clonotype. The chain carries TRBV12-3 or TRBV12-4 and TRBJ1-1, with a tentative D call TRBD1 (5 bases). CDR3 length: 16 amino acids. Trimming took 7 bases from V and 0 from J, leaving 18 bases between them. The CDR3 protein is CASNYGAGSMNTEAFF. As DNA, the CDR3 is TGTGCCAGCAACTATGGGGCAGGGTCTATGAACACTGAAGCTTTCTTT.

At least ten counts were recorded for this clonotype. Here the CDR3 reads CASSLAGQFEKLFF. CDR3 in DNA: TGCGCCAGCAGCTTGGCCGGACAGTTTGAAAAACTGTTTTTT. The J gene is TRBJ1-4, the V gene TRBV5-1; a weak D match, TRBD1 (6 bases). Trimming took 0 bases from V and 7 from J, leaving 10 bases between them. In germline, CDR1 is SGHRS, CDR2 YFSETQ. The CDR3 totals 14 residues.

The CDR3 region is CASTLLGGLNTEAFF. The CDR3 DNA follows: TGTGCCAGCACCCTCTTAGGGGGACTGAACACTGAAGCTTTCTTT. The chain is built from TRBV2 and TRBJ1-1; possible D gene TRBD1, 6 bases. Trimming pared 7 bases from V and 0 bases from J, leaving 15 bases between. The CDR3 runs 15 residues. The germline CDR1 and CDR2 sequences are SNHLY and FYNNEI.

There are many counts of this clonotype. J is TRBJ1-5 and V is TRBV6-6; a possible D gene is TRBD1 (6 bases). V lost 7 bases and J lost 4, with 20 bases in between. Germline CDR1 MNHNY, CDR2 SVGAGI (reference sequence). The CDR3 covers 16 residues. In DNA form, the CDR3 reads TGTGCCAGCACCAGGGGCTCCGGGAGGGGGAATCAGCCCCAGCATTTT. Its translation: CASTRGSGRGNQPQHF.

This rearrangement joins TRBV4-3 to TRBJ1-6; a weak D match, TRBD1 (6 bases). CDR1 LGHNA and CDR2 YSLEER come from the germline V gene. V lost 1 base and J 7 bases, leaving 11 bases between the germline ends. The CDR3 length is 15 residues. This chain's CDR3 is CASSQVRQDNSPLHF. The CDR3, as DNA: TGCGCCAGCAGCCAAGTTCGACAGGACAATTCACCCCTCCACTTT.

This clonotype was found a few times. The CDR3 sequence is CASSRQGPNEQFF. DNA for the CDR3: TGTGCCAGCAGCCGGCAGGGCCCCAATGAGCAGTTCTTC. The chain has TRBV7-9 and TRBJ2-1; weak D call: TRBD1 (5 bases). Per germline, CDR1 SEHNR and CDR2 FQNEAQ (reference sequence). Trimming pared 5 bases from V and 6 bases from J, leaving 11 bases between. The CDR3 is made up of 13 amino acids.

This clonotype has ten or more counts. J is TRBJ2-7 and V is TRBV5-1; D not resolved. There are 11 residues in the CDR3. In germline, CDR1 is SGHRS, CDR2 YFSETQ. The V and J ends lost 7 bases and 3 bases respectively, with 8 bases between them. The CDR3 region is CASPDNYEQYF. The DNA of the CDR3 is TGCGCCAGCCCTGACAACTACGAGCAGTACTTC.

There are a few counts of this clonotype. The rearrangement links TRBV20-1 to TRBJ2-7; 10 nucleotides agree with TRBD1. V lost 5 bases and J lost 2; bases outside the gene matches: 3. Looked up from germline, CDR1 is DFQATT and CDR2 is SNEGSKA (reference sequence). The CDR3 sequence is 13 residues long. The CDR3 region is CSAWDRGPYEQYF. CDR3 nucleotides: TGCAGTGCTTGGGACAGGGGACCCTACGAGCAGTACTTC.

The V call is TRBV20-1, the J call TRBJ2-5, with 7 nucleotides matching TRBD2. Germline CDR1 DFQATT, CDR2 SNEGSKA (reference sequence). CDR3 length equals 13 residues. The CDR3 region is CCGVGGVQETQYF. DNA for the CDR3: TGCTGTGGAGTGGGAGGGGTCCAAGAGACCCAGTACTTC.

A note on this clonotype: Sequence at one end of the junction differs from germline and may be a read error. The V call is TRBV7-3, the J call TRBJ2-6; D is perhaps TRBD1 (5 bases). The germline V gene has CDR1 SGHTA and CDR2 FQGTGA. The CDR3 consists of 16 residues. The CDR3 region is CASSFDRPSGANALTF. The CDR3 DNA sequence: TGTGCCAGCAGTTTTGACAGACCCTCTGGGGCCAACGCCCTGACTTTC.

This clonotype was picked up many times. J is TRBJ2-3 and V is TRBV7-9; the D is unclear. Germline V gene lookup returns CDR1 SEHNR and CDR2 FQNEAQ (reference sequence). This CDR3 contains 14 residues. With 5 bases removed from V and 4 bases from J, the gap between germline ends came to 13 bases. The CDR3 DNA sequence: TGTGCCAGCAGCCAATTTACTGGCTCAGATACGCAGTATTTT. Encoded protein: CASSQFTGSDTQYF.

This clonotype was seen only a few times. The V and J genes are TRBV15 and TRBJ2-1, with D perhaps being TRBD1 or TRBD2 (5 bases each). The V end was cut by 3 bases, the J end by 3 bases, with 21 bases between. In germline, CDR1 is LNHNV, CDR2 YYDKDF (reference sequence). This CDR3 contains 18 residues. In DNA, the CDR3 is TGTGCCACCAGCAGGCCCCTTTTAGTGGGACCAGACTACAATGAGCAGTTCTTC. Protein sequence: CATSRPLLVGPDYNEQFF.

This clonotype came up a few times. The chain couples TRBV7-8 to TRBJ2-5; 10 positions match TRBD1. The V segment lost 2 bases and the J segment 2 bases; nucleotides outside the gene matches: 8. Germline CDR1 and CDR2: SGHVS and FQNEAQ. This CDR3 comprises 17 residues. CDR3 residues: CASSLRGTGALQETQYF. DNA of the CDR3: TGTGCCAGCAGCTTACGTGGGACAGGGGCCCTACAAGAGACCCAGTACTTC. Using reference TRBV7-8 and TRBJ2-5 for the parts outside the CDR3, the full variable domain is GAGVSQSPRYKVAKRGQDVALRCDPISGHVSLFWYQQALGQGPEFLTYFQNEAQLDKSGLPSDRFFAERPEGSVSTLKIQRTQQEDSAVYLCASSLRGTGALQETQYFGPGTRLLVL.

This clonotype was counted ten times or more. V usage is TRBV6-5 and J usage is TRBJ2-3; D possibly corresponds to TRBD2 (5 bases). CDR1 is MNHEY and CDR2 is SVGAGI in the germline V gene. The CDR3 is made up of 16 amino acids. V lost 2 bases and J 1 base, leaving 13 bases between the germline ends. The chain's CDR3 is CASSYDTRGRTDTQYF. DNA of the CDR3: TGTGCCAGCAGTTACGATACTCGGGGTCGCACAGATACGCAGTATTTT.

V and J are TRBV6-2 or TRBV6-3 and TRBJ2-6; no definite D call. Per the germline V gene, CDR1 is MNHEY and CDR2 is SVGEGT. The CDR3 extends over 17 amino acids. V was cut by 4 bases and J by 0 bases, with 13 bases left in between. CDR3 sequence reads: CASSSNTYLSGANVLTF. CDR3 DNA sequence: TGTGCCAGCAGTTCTAACACGTACCTCTCTGGGGCCAACGTCCTGACTTTC.

This clonotype was counted only a few times. The V call is TRBV11-2, the J call TRBJ2-7; D gene unclear. Germline assignment: CDR1 SGHAT and CDR2 FQNNGV. The CDR3 runs 13 residues. Deletions cut 5 bases from V and 3 bases from J, with 11 bases between. This CDR3 is CASSRQTNYEQYF. For the CDR3, the DNA is TGTGCCAGCAGCAGGCAGACAAACTACGAGCAGTACTTC.

The V call is TRBV28, the J call TRBJ2-7; maybe TRBD2 (7 bases). The V end lost 8 bases, the J end lost 2 bases, and 16 bases lay between the germline ends. This CDR3 is built from 14 residues. CDR1 MDHEN and CDR2 SYDVKM come from the germline V gene. DNA of the CDR3: TGTGCCAGCCACCCGGGGGGCCAGCCCTACGAGCAGTACTTC. It translates to CASHPGGQPYEQYF.

This clonotype has ten or more counts. This chain joins TRBV21-1 and TRBJ2-7. TRBV21-1 is assigned pseudogene status. The CDR3 runs to 11 residues. CDR3 sequence (DNA): TGTGCCAGCAGCGAAGCGGGGGAGCAGTACTTC. Translating it yields CASSEAGEQYF.

Of note for this clonotype: A much larger clone is a single base away; this may be a read error. The chain uses TRBV19 and TRBJ2-4; D is perhaps TRBD1 or TRBD2 (5 bases each). The CDR3 extends over 15 amino acids. Germline V CDR1 and CDR2: LNHDA, SQIVND (reference sequence). The CDR3 DNA follows: TGTGCCAGTAGGAGGGGAGATCTAGCCAAAGACATTCAGTACTTC. Translating gives CASRRGDLAKDIQYF.

The chain recombines TRBV28 with TRBJ2-7; D is uncertain. V was clipped by 5 bases and J by 5 bases, with 16 bases between them. Germline V gene data show CDR1 as MDHEN and CDR2 as SYDVKM. This CDR3 is built from 14 residues. For the CDR3, the DNA is TGTGCCAGCAGTCCTCCGCAGGTGTACCACGAGCAGTACTTC. Its translation is CASSPPQVYHEQYF.